This T cell receptor (beta chain) was sequenced for a study of OX40 agonist ivuxolimab in advanced cancers. Study results and caveats: Among the lowest levels of clonal expansion were found in partial responders at 0.1-3.0 mg/kg.

With 0 bases clipped from V and 2 bases from J, the junction kept 0 bases outside the gene matches. The germline CDR1 and CDR2 sequences are LNHNV and YYDKDF (reference sequence). The length of the CDR3 is 15 residues. Comments on this clone: Antigen unknown.

Exclusion of a patient followed from autoimmune disease history or systemic immunosuppression. The repertoire was sequenced with immunoSEQ multiplex PCR; TCRdb's copy has only in-frame clones and lacks some. Altogether fewer than 85,000 clones are present, 80% to 90% being singletons, with the ten largest covering 6.2%. The sample consisted of CD4+ or CD8+ T cells sorted from blood, taken in a trial of the OX40 agonist ivuxolimab. The chain carries TRBV15 and TRBJ2-7, with 11 bases fitting TRBD2. This TCR was sampled from an adult with an advanced solid tumor such as melanoma, head and neck, liver or kidney cancer. The CDR3 DNA reads TGTGCCACCAGCAGAGAGACTAGCGGGACCTACGAGCAGTACTTC. It yields the protein CATSRETSGTYEQYF.